The 29 T cell receptor beta chains below all came from one sample that was sequenced in a study of T cells in narcolepsy (dated by TCRdb to 2016 to 2019). Library construction relied on the immunoSEQ multiplex PCR assay. TCRdb mirrors the immuneACCESS table, restricted to in-frame sequences. Some clones are absent from its copies; in checked studies, under half trace to an unresolved V gene, and the reason for the others is unknown. Counted in this sample were under 20,000 clones; 85% to 90% of them appeared once. The ten top clones hold approximately 0.7% of the sample. Sequences were obtained from memory (CD45RA-) CD4+ T cells from blood. The cell subset or site label here, explained by the study, means: memory T cells sorted ex vivo from peripheral blood. These receptors all stem from a human donor in good health.

This sequence joins TRBV4-3 and TRBJ2-1, with 12 bases aligning to TRBD2. With V trimmed by 4 bases and J by 6 bases, 4 bases remained unmatched. CDR1 and CDR2 (germline): LGHNA, YSLEER. This CDR3 has 15 amino acids. In DNA, the CDR3 is TGCGCCAGCAGCCCAGGACTAGCGGGATTCAATGAGCAGTTCTTC. Protein: CASSPGLAGFNEQFF.

The V call is TRBV7-3, the J call TRBJ2-5; D call uncertain. CDR1 is SGHTA, CDR2 FQGTGA, per germline. V was clipped by 2 bases and J by 0 bases, with 10 bases between them. This CDR3 is built from 15 residues. The CDR3 is CASSLLGLYQETQYF. The CDR3 DNA sequence: TGTGCCAGCAGCTTACTAGGTCTGTACCAAGAGACCCAGTACTTC.

The rearrangement links TRBV13 to TRBJ2-3; 7 bases agree with TRBD1. The CDR3 totals 16 residues. The trim removed 4 bases at V and 3 bases at J, leaving 10 bases unmatched. Germline lookup yields CDR1 PRHDT and CDR2 FYEKMQ (reference sequence). Here the CDR3 reads CASSSSGGSVTDTQYF. CDR3 bases: TGTGCCAGCAGCTCCTCAGGGGGTTCGGTGACAGATACGCAGTATTTT.

This chain connects TRBV7-2 to TRBJ2-5; D call uncertain. The germline gives CDR1 SGHTA, CDR2 FQGNSA. This CDR3 has 18 amino acids. Between the trimmed V and J ends, which lost 5 bases and 6 bases, there was a span of 28 bases. The CDR3 nucleotides read TGTGCCAGCAGCCCGCCCCATCGTGGGCCACCCGGCCCAAAGACCCAGTACTTC. As protein: CASSPPHRGPPGPKTQYF. Full variable domain (missing parts from reference TRBV7-2 and TRBJ2-5): GAGVSQSPSNKVTEKGKDVELRCDPISGHTALYWYRQSLGQGLEFLIYFQGNSAPDKSGLPSDRFSAERTGGSVSTLTIQRTQQEDSAVYLCASSPPHRGPPGPKTQYFGPGTRLLVL.

V gene TRBV18 combines with J gene TRBJ1-1, with 8 positions matching TRBD1. Trimming took 6 bases from V and 1 from J; bases not matched to a gene: 7. The CDR3 extends over 15 amino acids. CDR1 is KGHSH, CDR2 LQKENI, per germline. CDR3 loop: CASSHMTGENTEAFF. CDR3 sequence (DNA): TGTGCCAGCTCGCACATGACAGGGGAGAACACTGAAGCTTTCTTT.

The chain uses TRBV7-2 and TRBJ2-3; 9 bases agree with TRBD2. V was pared by 1 base and J by 4 bases, with 9 bases of the junction left unmatched. Looked up from germline, CDR1 is SGHTA and CDR2 is FQGNSA. This CDR3 comprises 17 residues. This chain's CDR3 is CASSLVMLAGAPDTQYF. The CDR3, as DNA: TGTGCCAGCAGCTTAGTAATGTTAGCGGGAGCCCCAGATACGCAGTATTTT.

This rearrangement joins TRBV18 to TRBJ1-1, with D uncertain. CDR3 length: 14 amino acids. The germline V and J ends were trimmed by 3 bases and 0 bases, with 8 bases remaining between them. Germline CDR1 KGHSH, CDR2 LQKENI. Here the CDR3 DNA reads TGTGCCAGCTCACCCGAACGGCTGAACACTGAAGCTTTCTTT. It is translated as CASSPERLNTEAFF.

This chain joins TRBV5-3 and TRBJ2-1, with D perhaps TRBD2 (6 bases). TRBV5-3 carries the ORF label, with uncertain function. V was cut by 0 bases and J by 1 base, with 8 bases left in between. This CDR3 is 15 amino acids long. CDR3 nucleotides: TGTGCCAGAAGCTTGGAGGGACTGTCCTACAATGAGCAGTTCTTC. Amino acids: CARSLEGLSYNEQFF.

The chain couples TRBV19 to TRBJ2-7; 7 bases line up with TRBD2. Germline V gives CDR1 LNHDA, CDR2 SQIVND (reference sequence). The length of the CDR3 is 14 residues. V shed 5 bases and J 4 bases; nucleotides not matched to a gene: 8. DNA of the CDR3: TGTGCCAGTAGTTTAGCTAGCGGATATTACGAGCAGTACTTC. It specifies CASSLASGYYEQYF.

This sequence joins TRBV5-1 and TRBJ2-5, with D possibly TRBD2 on 5 matching bases. The CDR3 contains 14 residues. Germline CDR1 SGHRS, CDR2 YFSETQ. Trimming removed 0 bases from V and 5 bases from J, with 11 bases in between. The CDR3 DNA reads as TGCGCCAGCAGCTTGGCCGGGTCGGGGGAGACCCAGTACTTC. Translated, it gives CASSLAGSGETQYF.

The chain recombines TRBV7-8 with TRBJ2-7; D remains unclear. Trimming shortened V by 4 bases and J by 1 base, and 8 bases separated the two germline ends. The V gene's germline CDR1 is SGHVS and CDR2 FQNEAQ. The CDR3 spans 13 residues. The CDR3 region is CASSWGHSYEQYF. As DNA, the CDR3 is TGTGCCAGCAGCTGGGGTCATTCCTACGAGCAGTACTTC.

The CDR3 coding sequence is TGTGCCAGCAGCTCCTCTAGCGGGGGGGCGCAGAAGACCCAGTACTTC. Translation gives CASSSSSGGAQKTQYF. The V and J genes are TRBV7-2 and TRBJ2-5, with TRBD2 matching over 12 bases. Germline CDR1 is SGHTA and CDR2 is FQGNSA. V was pared by 4 bases and J by 6 bases, with 9 bases of the junction left unmatched. This CDR3 is built from 16 residues.

The chain uses TRBV12-5 and TRBJ2-6; possible D gene TRBD2, 5 bases. CDR1 and CDR2 from the germline V gene are LGHNT and FRNRAP. The CDR3 covers 11 residues. Trimming took 9 bases from V and 5 from J, leaving 5 bases between them. CDR3 sequence (DNA): TGTGCTAGCGGGAGGGCCAACGTCCTGACTTTC. Translated, it gives CASGRANVLTF.

The chain carries TRBV29-1 and TRBJ1-1; D gene unclear. The germline V and J ends were trimmed by 6 bases and 1 base, with 15 bases remaining between them. The CDR3 has 14 residues. From germline, CDR1 is SQVTM and CDR2 ANQGSEA. DNA of the CDR3: TGCAGCGTGAGGAGAACGAAGCAGAACACTGAAGCTTTCTTT. Amino acids: CSVRRTKQNTEAFF.

V and J are TRBV7-8 and TRBJ2-7; 8 positions match TRBD1. The CDR3 is made up of 16 amino acids. The junction had 11 bases not matched to a gene; V was cut back by 1 base and J by 6 bases. Germline V CDR1 and CDR2: SGHVS, FQNEAQ. Here the CDR3 reads CASSLGRQGYFSEQYF. DNA of the CDR3: TGTGCCAGCAGCTTAGGACGACAGGGGTATTTTTCCGAGCAGTACTTC.

This chain uses TRBV6-5 with TRBJ2-2; 9 nucleotides line up with TRBD1. CDR1 and CDR2 (germline): MNHEY, SVGAGI. The CDR3 has 15 residues. V was pared by 6 bases and J by 4 bases, with 6 bases of the junction left unmatched. The CDR3, as DNA: TGTGCCAGCAGGCTCCGGGACAGGGTCACCGGGGAGCTGTTTTTT. This codes for CASRLRDRVTGELFF.

The V call is TRBV6-6, the J call TRBJ1-1; possibly TRBD1 for D (6 bases). This CDR3 has 13 residues. The V end lost 8 bases, the J end lost 7 bases, and 17 bases lay between the germline ends. Germline loops: CDR1 MNHNY, CDR2 SVGAGI (reference sequence). The CDR3 is CASVYPEGGEAFF. The CDR3 DNA sequence: TGTGCCAGCGTCTACCCGGAAGGGGGTGAAGCTTTCTTT.

J is TRBJ2-1 and V is TRBV5-6; 7 bases align to TRBD2. The germline V gene has CDR1 SGHDT and CDR2 YYEEEE. Germline trimming cut 4 bases from V and 4 bases from J; bases unmatched to any gene: 2. This CDR3 spans 13 amino acids. CDR3 in DNA: TGTGCCAGCAGCAGGGGACTATACAATGAGCAGTTCTTC. Translated, it gives CASSRGLYNEQFF.

The gene calls are TRBV29-1 and TRBJ1-2; a weak D match, TRBD1 (6 bases). The CDR3 has 13 amino acids. V was clipped by 6 bases and J by 3 bases, with 14 bases between them. CDR1 SQVTM and CDR2 ANQGSEA come from the germline V gene. The CDR3 reads CSVTLTGHYGYTF. The DNA of the CDR3 is TGCAGCGTGACCCTAACAGGGCACTATGGCTACACCTTC.

The chain links TRBV10-3 to TRBJ2-7; 7 nucleotides align to TRBD2. The CDR3 spans 14 residues. Germline trimming cut 11 bases from V and 4 bases from J; bases unmatched to any gene: 14. The germline CDR1 and CDR2 sequences are ENHRY and SYGVKD. This CDR3 is CAAGGGAGLYEQYF. CDR3 sequence (DNA): TGTGCCGCTGGGGGGGGAGCGGGATTATACGAGCAGTACTTC.

V gene TRBV14 combines with J gene TRBJ2-5, with 7 positions matching TRBD2. The J call is uncertain, as TRBJ2-7 better fits the DNA end. Per the germline V gene, CDR1 is SGHDN and CDR2 is FVKESK. The CDR3 is 15 residues long. The chain's CDR3 is CASSQDPGGLAEQYF. The DNA of the CDR3 is TGTGCCAGCAGCCAAGACCCGGGGGGATTGGCCGAGCAGTACTTC.

The rearrangement links TRBV5-4 to TRBJ2-7, with 12 bases identical to TRBD2. V lost 4 bases, J lost 1 base, and 0 bases stayed unmatched. Per the germline V gene, CDR1 is SGHNT and CDR2 is YYREEE (reference sequence). This CDR3 contains 14 residues. CDR3 in DNA: TGTGCCAGCAGCGGACTAGCGGGATCCTACGAGCAGTACTTC. Amino acids: CASSGLAGSYEQYF.

The chain has TRBV11-2 and TRBJ2-7; 8 nucleotides align to TRBD2. This CDR3 has 15 amino acids. V trimming: 4 bases; J trimming: 3 bases; junction bases outside the gene matches: 8. The germline V gene has CDR1 SGHAT and CDR2 FQNNGV. The CDR3 is CASSYLPGLDYEQYF. DNA for the CDR3: TGTGCCAGCAGCTACCTACCGGGACTAGACTACGAGCAGTACTTC.

In nucleotides, the CDR3 is TGTGCCTGGAGTGGAGAGGGTGTGAGCAATCAGCCCCAGCATTTT. Translated: CAWSGEGVSNQPQHF. The chain has TRBV30 and TRBJ1-5; D is undetermined. The germline V and J ends were trimmed by 1 base and 1 base, with 11 bases remaining between them. This CDR3 is 15 amino acids long. Germline CDR1 GTSNPN, CDR2 SVGIG (reference sequence).

This clone was seen a few times. The V gene is TRBV6-6, the J gene TRBJ1-2; D not certain. The CDR3 is 16 amino acids. The ends were cut back, 2 bases at V and 0 bases at J, with 13 bases in the middle. CDR1 MNHNY and CDR2 SVGAGI come from the germline V gene (reference sequence). The CDR3 sequence is CASSYEGVRANYGYTF. CDR3 DNA: TGTGCCAGCAGTTACGAGGGCGTCAGAGCTAACTATGGCTACACCTTC.

The chain is built from TRBV19 and TRBJ1-3; D is ambiguous. Germline CDR1 reads LNHDA; CDR2 reads SQIVND (reference sequence). The CDR3 runs to 15 residues. The V end was cut by 4 bases, the J end by 0 bases, with 10 bases between. CDR3 in amino acids: CASSTSISSGNTIYF. The CDR3 nucleotides are TGTGCCAGTAGTACTTCGATCTCCTCTGGAAACACCATATATTTT.

The rearrangement uses TRBV7-9 and TRBJ2-3, with 9 bases that match TRBD2. The V and J ends lost 5 bases and 2 bases, in that order; junction bases with no gene match: 11. Germline assignment: CDR1 SEHNR and CDR2 FQNEAQ (reference sequence). This CDR3 is built from 17 residues. This chain's CDR3 is CASSPSGLALYTDTQYF. The CDR3 region has the DNA TGTGCCAGCAGCCCCTCGGGACTAGCCCTATACACAGATACGCAGTATTTT.

The chain couples TRBV7-8 to TRBJ2-2; unclear D gene. V gave up 5 bases and J gave up 3 bases, with 4 bases separating them. Per germline, CDR1 SGHVS and CDR2 FQNEAQ. The CDR3 has 12 amino acids. The CDR3 is CASSHYTGELFF. CDR3 DNA: TGTGCCAGCAGCCACTACACCGGGGAGCTGTTTTTT.

There are a few counts of this clone. The chain joins TRBV19 to TRBJ1-1, with a possible D match to TRBD1 (5 bases). Per germline, CDR1 LNHDA and CDR2 SQIVND (reference sequence). The CDR3 totals 14 residues. The V gene lost 1 base and the J gene lost 5 bases, with 11 bases spanning the gap. The CDR3: CASSIGPGGTEAFF. The CDR3 DNA sequence: TGTGCCAGTAGTATAGGCCCGGGGGGGACTGAAGCTTTCTTT.